The count of the clone carrying this T cell receptor beta chain is one. Antigen specificity is unknown. RNA transcripts served as the template for amplifying TCR beta CDR3 regions. With the HTBI primer set, the TCR CDR3 went through a first round of RT-PCR. TCRdb reanalysed the multiplex PCR reads using MiXCR and keeps one entry per CDR3 protein. The repertoire holds 370,000 or so distinct CDR3 sequences, with 20% to 30% as singletons. The data are from a study of T cells in Graves' hyperthyroidism and ophthalmopathy. Findings and limits, study-wide: Most thyroid-expanded clonotypes above 0.001 were also found in blood. Ophthalmopathy stood apart from stable hyperthyroidism in a 13 V-J model.

CDR3 length: 16 amino acids. Trimming stripped 6 bases from V and 7 bases from J, with 19 bases between. Graves' hyperthyroidism is called stable when ophthalmopathy does not progress within 18 months. Sequenced material: blood. The J gene is TRBJ1-6, the V gene TRBV12-3 or TRBV12-4; D is perhaps TRBD1 (6 bases). The origin of this receptor is a man in his fifties with Graves' hyperthyroidism. The chain's CDR3 is CASRGGGPLPNSPLHF. CDR3 in DNA: TGTGCCAGCAGGGGGGGGGGGCCCCTCCCAAATTCACCCCTCCACTTT.